This TCR beta chain is drawn from a study of T cells expressing NK-cell markers. The CDR3 contains 15 residues. Germline CDR1 is SGHVS and CDR2 is FQNEAQ. This clonotype is labeled medium-sized (0.01 to 0.1%) based on frequency. Production of TCR beta cDNA relied on 5'RACE template switching with UMIs. TCRdb reprocessed the 5' RACE reads, keeping one entry per CDR3 protein, no DNA. This table holds about 15,000 distinct CDR3 sequences. The sequencing sample was made of blood T cells: a sorted CD56 or NKG2C T cell subset, CD4+ or CD8+ T cells, or bulk PBMC T cells (not recorded which). The chain carries TRBV7-8 and TRBJ2-3; TCRdb outputs TRBD2, but without DNA this stays unchecked. This TCR derives from a man aged 18-69 years in good health. CDR3 in amino acids: CASSLEGWSTDTQYF.